The source of this TCR beta chain is a study of blood T cells in healthy people across ages. Study-level results: Estimates of total diversity, which came from one million sequenced T cells, were considered to be underestimates. Since the PBMCs were unsorted, naive and antigen-experienced cells could not be conclusively compared.

PBMCs, at least 7 million per sample, were isolated. Extraction of total RNA produced a minimum of 5 micrograms from each sample. The V gene end was trimmed by 5 bases and the J gene end by 0 bases; junction bases not matched to a gene: 9. The CDR3 spans 17 residues. CDR1 is DFQATT and CDR2 is SNEGSKA in the germline V gene (reference sequence). As to this clonotype: Its antigen is currently unknown.

Through a sample-barcoded 5' primer and a J-beta primer mix, a second PCR was run for roughly 6 to 11 cycles. TCRdb itself ran the 5' RACE reads through MiXCR, one entry per CDR3 protein. The sample lists roughly 1.4 million distinct CDR3 sequences, around 55% occurring once. The sample consisted of blood. The clonotype originates from a man between 18 and 29 years old in good health. The genes are TRBV20-1 and TRBJ2-3; the match to TRBD2 covers 12 bases. CDR3 sequence reads: CSAVKGLAGLSTDTQYF. The CDR3 bases are TGCAGTGCTGTAAAAGGACTAGCGGGGCTGAGCACAGATACGCAGTATTTT.